The 16 T cell receptor beta chains reported below all come from one sample, sequenced in a study of shared clonotypes between healthy human individuals. TCRdb keeps only in-frame clones here, not all; method: immunoSEQ multiplex PCR. This sample has approximately 1.5 million clones; approximately 98.5% occur once, and the top ten carry 0.36%. Sequencing input: naive CD4+ T cells sorted from blood. Documented subset: CD45RA+ positively selected. These receptors were obtained from a man aged 25 to 45 in good health.

The chain employs TRBV7-6 and TRBJ2-7; possibly TRBD2 for D (6 bases). Germline V gene sequence: CDR1 SGHVS, CDR2 FNYEAQ. The CDR3 is 16 amino acids. Between the trimmed V and J ends, which lost 5 bases and 4 bases, there was a span of 21 bases. In DNA form, the CDR3 reads TGTGCCAGCAGCAAACAACCTTCGGGAGTGGTATACGAGCAGTACTTC. Translating gives CASSKQPSGVVYEQYF.

The chain is built from TRBV21-1 and TRBJ1-3; TRBD1, the table's D call, lacks a check against the DNA. TRBV21-1 has pseudogene status. The CDR3 extends over 16 amino acids. CDR3 loop: CASSKTGGPSGNTIYF. The CDR3 DNA reads TGTGCCAGCAGCAAAACAGGGGGCCCCTCTGGAAACACCATATATTTT.

This clone has a handful of counts. Other nucleotide sequences from this sample produce the same CDR3. The V call is TRBV7-2, the J call TRBJ2-5; weak D call: TRBD2 (5 bases). Trimming took off 3 bases at V and 4 bases at J, with 6 bases between the two ends. Germline assignment: CDR1 SGHTA and CDR2 FQGNSA. CDR3 length: 12 amino acids. This chain's CDR3 is CASSFRGETQYF. DNA of the CDR3: TGTGCCAGCAGCTTCCGGGGAGAGACCCAGTACTTC.

The chain combines TRBV21-1 with TRBJ2-3; the table calls TRBD1, which could not be checked here. TRBV21-1 is annotated as a pseudogene. The CDR3 length is 15 residues. CDR3 sequence reads: CASSKGTRSTDTQYF. DNA for the CDR3: TGTGCCAGCAGCAAAGGCACACGCTCCACAGATACGCAGTATTTT.

The CDR3 DNA follows: TGTGCCAGTAGTATAAGGGGAAGCGGGAGAGCCGGGGAGCTGTTTTTT. It codes for CASSIRGSGRAGELFF. The chain links TRBV19 to TRBJ2-2; 8 positions agree with TRBD2. The CDR3 covers 16 residues. From germline, CDR1 is LNHDA and CDR2 SQIVND (reference sequence). Trimming took 2 bases from V and 6 from J; bases not matched to a gene: 8. Full variable domain (missing parts from reference TRBV19 and TRBJ2-2): DGGITQSPKYLFRKEGQNVTLSCEQNLNHDAMYWYRQDPGQGLRLIYYSQIVNDFQKGDIAEGYSVSREKKESFPLTVTSAQKNPTAFYLCASSIRGSGRAGELFFGEGSRLTVL.

The count of this clone is one. This chain joins TRBV9 and TRBJ2-3, with D unclear. Germline CDR1 SGDLS, CDR2 YYNGEE. Trimming pared 0 bases from V and 1 base from J, leaving 15 bases between. This CDR3 is 17 amino acids long. CDR3 sequence reads: CASSVGSNPWRTDTQYF. CDR3 DNA sequence: TGTGCCAGCAGCGTAGGGAGTAACCCTTGGCGCACAGATACGCAGTATTTT. The variable domain in full, completed from reference TRBV9 and TRBJ2-3, reads DSGVTQTPKHLITATGQRVTLRCSPRSGDLSVYWYQQSLDQGLQFLIQYYNGEERAKGNILERFSAQQFPDLHSELNLSSLELGDSALYFCASSVGSNPWRTDTQYFGPGTRLTVL.

The chain carries TRBV28 and TRBJ2-1; 8 positions agree with TRBD2. The V segment lost 7 bases and the J segment 9 bases; nucleotides outside the gene matches: 11. Germline assignment: CDR1 MDHEN and CDR2 SYDVKM. This CDR3 is built from 14 residues. The CDR3 region has the DNA TGTGCCAGCACCGACGGAGCGGGAGTAGGTGAGCAGTTCTTC. This codes for CASTDGAGVGEQFF. The variable domain in full, with the rest retrieved from reference TRBV28 and TRBJ2-1, is DVKVTQSSRYLVKRTGEKVFLECVQDMDHENMFWYRQDPGLGLRLIYFSYDVKMKEKGDIPEGYSVSREKKERFSLILESASTNQTSMYLCASTDGAGVGEQFFGPGTRLTVL.

CDR3 nucleotide sequence: TGTGCCAGCAGTAACCGGGACAGGGAACAAGAGACCCAGTACTTC. Protein product: CASSNRDREQETQYF. The rearrangement links TRBV6-5 to TRBJ2-5; 9 positions agree with TRBD1. Germline V gene lookup returns CDR1 MNHEY and CDR2 SVGAGI. The V segment lost 5 bases and the J segment 2 bases; nucleotides outside the gene matches: 6. The CDR3 is 15 amino acids.

This chain joins TRBV19 and TRBJ1-3, with D unclear. Trimming stripped 8 bases from V and 0 bases from J, with 8 bases between. The CDR3 loop spans 13 amino acids. CDR1 and CDR2 (germline): LNHDA, SQIVND (reference sequence). The CDR3 DNA is TGTGCCAGTCGCCCGCACTCTGGAAACACCATATATTTT. This encodes CASRPHSGNTIYF.

The chain carries TRBV28 and TRBJ2-1; D is undetermined. With 3 bases removed from V and 3 bases from J, the gap between germline ends came to 6 bases. The CDR3 totals 13 residues. The germline CDR1 and CDR2 sequences are MDHEN and SYDVKM. The CDR3 loop is CASSFLGYNEQFF. DNA for the CDR3: TGTGCCAGCAGTTTTCTGGGCTACAATGAGCAGTTCTTC.

This clone was detected once. CDR3 protein: CASAEGSGNTIYF. DNA of the CDR3: TGTGCCAGCGCGGAGGGCTCTGGAAACACCATATATTTT. J is TRBJ1-3 and V is TRBV18; D not certain. The CDR3 contains 13 residues. V was pared by 8 bases and J by 0 bases, with 8 bases between. Germline V CDR1 and CDR2: KGHSH, LQKENI.

The chain uses TRBV5-4 and TRBJ2-1; TRBD2 matches 13 bases. Germline V gene lookup returns CDR1 SGHNT and CDR2 YYREEE (reference sequence). The CDR3 length is 14 residues. The trim removed 3 bases at V and 8 bases at J, leaving 2 bases unmatched. The CDR3, as DNA: TGTGCCAGCAGCTCCGGACTAGCGGGAGATGAGCAGTTCTTC. Amino acid sequence: CASSSGLAGDEQFF.

This clone is a singleton in its sample. The J gene is TRBJ2-7, the V gene TRBV7-9; no reliable D call. Looked up from germline, CDR1 is SEHNR and CDR2 is FQNEAQ (reference sequence). The CDR3 extends over 15 amino acids. The V end was cut by 1 base, the J end by 3 bases, with 13 bases between. CDR3 nucleotides: TGTGCCAGCAGCTTAGGCGACCATAGTATCTACGAGCAGTACTTC. Protein product: CASSLGDHSIYEQYF.

The chain employs TRBV6-5 and TRBJ2-7, with D maybe TRBD2 (5 bases). The CDR3 sequence is 14 residues long. Per the germline V gene, CDR1 is MNHEY and CDR2 is SVGAGI. Trimming pared 3 bases from V and 3 bases from J, leaving 12 bases between. The CDR3 DNA is TGTGCCAGCAGTTATCAGCCGGGGTACTACGAGCAGTACTTC. Its protein is CASSYQPGYYEQYF.

The chain is built from TRBV5-4 and TRBJ2-2; D is undetermined. The CDR3 consists of 15 residues. V lost 0 bases, J lost 2 bases, and 8 bases lay in between. The germline V gene encodes CDR1 SGHNT and CDR2 YYREEE (reference sequence). The DNA of the CDR3 is TGTGCCAGCAGCTTGGAACGCCACAACACCGGGGAGCTGTTTTTT. It codes for CASSLERHNTGELFF.

This chain uses TRBV19 with TRBJ2-1; TRBD2 is a possible D gene (5 bases). From germline, CDR1 is LNHDA and CDR2 SQIVND (reference sequence). The CDR3 has 16 amino acids. V lost 3 bases and J 4 bases, leaving 16 bases between the germline ends. The CDR3, as DNA: TGTGCCAGTAGTATGCTGGAGGTTCGCCTTTACAATGAGCAGTTCTTC. Protein: CASSMLEVRLYNEQFF.